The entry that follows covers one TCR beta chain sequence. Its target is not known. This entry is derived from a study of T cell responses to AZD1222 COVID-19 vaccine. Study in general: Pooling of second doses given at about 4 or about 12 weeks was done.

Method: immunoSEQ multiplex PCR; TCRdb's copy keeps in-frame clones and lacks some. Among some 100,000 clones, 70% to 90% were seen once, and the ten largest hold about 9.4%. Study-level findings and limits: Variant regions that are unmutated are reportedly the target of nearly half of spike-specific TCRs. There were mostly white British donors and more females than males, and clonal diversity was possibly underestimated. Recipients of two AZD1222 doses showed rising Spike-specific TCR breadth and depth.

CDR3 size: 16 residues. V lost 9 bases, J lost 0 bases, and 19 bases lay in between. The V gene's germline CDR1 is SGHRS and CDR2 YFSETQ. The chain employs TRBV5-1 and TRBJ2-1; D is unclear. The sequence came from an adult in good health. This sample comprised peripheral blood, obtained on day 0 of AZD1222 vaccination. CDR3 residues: CATKPSPAISYNEQFF. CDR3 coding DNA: TGCGCCACGAAACCCAGCCCCGCGATCTCCTACAATGAGCAGTTCTTC.